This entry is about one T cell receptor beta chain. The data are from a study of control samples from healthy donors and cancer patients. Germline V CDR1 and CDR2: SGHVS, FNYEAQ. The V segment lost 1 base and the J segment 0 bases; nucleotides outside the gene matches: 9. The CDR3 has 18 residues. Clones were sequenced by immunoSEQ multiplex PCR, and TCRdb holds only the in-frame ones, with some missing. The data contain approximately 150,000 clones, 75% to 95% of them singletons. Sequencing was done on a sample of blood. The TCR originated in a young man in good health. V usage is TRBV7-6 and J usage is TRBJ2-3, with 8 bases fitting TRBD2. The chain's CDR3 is CASSLGVGVAGSTDTQYF. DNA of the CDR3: TGTGCCAGCAGCTTAGGGGTTGGAGTAGCGGGGAGCACAGATACGCAGTATTTT.